This T cell receptor (beta chain) is from a study of T cell responses to AZD1222 COVID-19 vaccine. Study-level background: Whether given at about 4 or about 12 weeks, second doses were pooled.

Assay used: immunoSEQ multiplex PCR; TCRdb lists only in-frame clones, some missing. This table has over 85,000 clones, just under 95% appearing once. Notes on this clone: Its antigen is currently unknown.

Broader study findings: Spike-specific TCR breadth and depth went up after people got two AZD1222 doses.

The CDR3 contains 15 residues. Germline CDR1 reads SEHNR; CDR2 reads FQNEAQ (reference sequence). V shed 7 bases, J shed 3 bases, and the junction held 7 bases outside the gene matches. The material was peripheral blood, obtained on day 0 of AZD1222 vaccination. The rearrangement links TRBV7-9 to TRBJ2-1, with TRBD1 matching over 9 bases. This clonotype originated in an adult in good health. The CDR3, as DNA: TGTGCCAGCACCAACCGGACAGGGGTCTACAATGAGCAGTTCTTC. Translated: CASTNRTGVYNEQFF. Drawing the rest from reference TRBV7-9 and TRBJ2-1, the complete variable domain is DTGVSQNPRHKITKRGQNVTFRCDPISEHNRLYWYRQTLGQGPEFLTYFQNEAQLEKSRLLSDRFSAERPKGSFSTLEIQRTEQGDSAMYLCASTNRTGVYNEQFFGPGTRLTVL.